This is a list of T cell receptor beta chains from one sample in a study of regulatory dendritic cells for organ transplantation. The antigens these receptors bind are not known. Data came from immunoSEQ multiplex PCR; TCRdb stores just in-frame clones and leaves some out. The table records more than 15,000 clones, over 75% of them present only once. Sequencing was carried out using memory CD4+ T cells from blood cultured with regulatory dendritic cells. Source of these receptors: a human donor in good health. CDR3s include the opening cysteine and the closing phenylalanine or tryptophan. A D gene is named only where the DNA matches it firmly.

d_call v_call cdr3_aa
- TRBV5-5 CASSLGGANTEAFF
- TRBV7-6 CASSLQETDTQYF
- TRBV28 CASSLSGGVNTEAFF
TRBD1 TRBV15 CATSRDLLDRGHEKLFF
TRBD1 TRBV19 CASSTRQGGYYGYTF
- TRBV7-6 CASSPFSGNTIYF
- TRBV2 CASGPGSNTIYF
- TRBV19 CASSIEAGLSNTEAFF
TRBD1 TRBV7-9 CASSQWDRAYTF
- TRBV7-9 CASSPGTDEKLFF
TRBD1 TRBV16 CASSHGQGEQFF
- TRBV5-5 CASSENQKYGYTF
TRBD2 TRBV27 CASSLSGTSPEQYF
TRBD2 TRBV5-4 CASSLTPWGGFLGDEQFF
- TRBV9 CANYRDGGTNSNTGELFF
- TRBV30 CAWSLGPGSHNEQFF
TRBD1 TRBV28 CASSTTGDRGTEAFF
TRBD2 TRBV5-4 CASSPQLAGGNTGELFF
- TRBV5-4 CASSFKGEQFF
TRBD1 TRBV5-8 CASSLGQAFQPQHF
TRBD1 TRBV12-5 CASGAGQGIQYF
- TRBV29-1 CSVDSEGWGTEAFF
- TRBV27 CASSFNRDLTDTQYF
- TRBV29-1 CSVIYSGGETQYF
- TRBV7-2 CASSRGSNSYNEQFF
- TRBV29-1 CSVVAASSYEQYF
- TRBV4-2 CASSQDAQGGNTGELFF
- TRBV6-4 CASSDEGRATDTQYF
TRBD2 TRBV7-7 CASSLGLAGGETQYF
- TRBV7-2 CASSLVKETYGYTF
- TRBV6-5 CASSYWGNTEAFF
- TRBV11-3 CASSDDGGHNNSPLHF
TRBD2 TRBV4-3 CASSQHRTSGSVGPYEQYF
- TRBV4-1 CASSQASYQPQHF
- TRBV6-5 CASSYRARSNYGYTF
- TRBV6-5 CASSYSIGVAFNEQFF
- TRBV27 CASSLSRDQPQHF
- TRBV7-9 CASTVYNEQFF
TRBD1 TRBV7-9 CASSPDEDRVYGYTF
- TRBV6-1 CASSEDWFGGYEQYF
- TRBV18 CASSPQRWGTEQYF
- TRBV7-9 CASSLDWTEQFF
TRBD1 TRBV7-2 CASSPRTGYTGELFF
- TRBV5-1 CASSFDIDQPQHF
- TRBV11-3 CASSRGAGGGTDTQYF
- TRBV11-2 CASSPRGRVAFF
- TRBV4-1 CASSQTGPGAAGANVLTF
- TRBV7-7 CASSLGPEETQYF
TRBD1 TRBV5-6 CASSEGQGRNTGELFF
- TRBV20-1 CSASAGNTIYF
- TRBV4-3 CASSQDQSSGANVLTF